This TCR beta chain was observed in a study of cytomegalovirus exposure and HLA in healthy donors. Trimming shortened V by 4 bases and J by 3 bases, and 13 bases separated the two germline ends. Germline V gene data show CDR1 as MNHEY and CDR2 as SVGAGI. CDR3 length: 15 residues. The PCR contained 60 Vbeta and 13 Jbeta primers. Clones were read by immunoSEQ multiplex PCR, and TCRdb kept only the in-frame ones, dropping some. The table lists approximately 110,000 clones, around three quarters of them singletons, with roughly 3% in the top ten. The clonotype originates from a young woman in good health and CMV-seropositive. This chain links TRBV6-5 with TRBJ1-5; D possibly corresponds to TRBD1 (6 bases). Sequencing was performed on PBMCs. The CDR3: CASSLGQGNNQPQHF. CDR3 nucleotide sequence: TGTGCCAGCAGTTTAGGGCAGGGGAACAATCAGCCCCAGCATTTT.